Following are 22 T cell receptor beta chains from one sample sequenced in a study of shared clonotypes between healthy human individuals. The protocol was immunoSEQ multiplex PCR, while the TCRdb copy is restricted to in-frame clones and leaves out a portion. Of roughly 770,000 clones detected, about 96% appear once; the ten largest clones hold under 0.3%. Terminally differentiated effector memory CD45RA+ cells were left out of the naive CD8 fraction, which was CD45RO-negative and positively selected for CCR7. Sequencing was done on a sample of naive CD8+ T cells sorted from blood. All receptors come from a man between 25 and 39 years old in good health.

The V call is TRBV27, the J call TRBJ2-1; possible D gene TRBD2, 6 bases. Looked up from germline, CDR1 is MNHEY and CDR2 is SMNVEV (reference sequence). V shed 7 bases and J shed 4 bases, with 23 bases lying between them. The CDR3 spans 17 residues. The CDR3 coding sequence is TGTGCCAGCAACCCTATCTGGGGGGACCTTAGATACAATGAGCAGTTCTTC. This encodes CASNPIWGDLRYNEQFF.

The chain combines TRBV9 with TRBJ2-3, with D perhaps TRBD1 or TRBD2 (5 bases each). The CDR3 length is 14 residues. V was clipped by 0 bases and J by 4 bases, with 9 bases between them. Per the germline V gene, CDR1 is SGDLS and CDR2 is YYNGEE. The CDR3 DNA reads as TGTGCCAGCAGCGTAGAGGGGACGGCAGATACGCAGTATTTT. This encodes CASSVEGTADTQYF.

The rearrangement links TRBV6-5 to TRBJ1-1, with D perhaps matching TRBD1 (6 bases). The CDR3 runs 12 residues. V was cut by 11 bases and J by 6 bases, with 16 bases left in between. The germline CDR1 and CDR2 sequences are MNHEY and SVGAGI. CDR3 sequence reads: CAVRQVGAEAFF. The CDR3 nucleotides are TGTGCCGTTCGACAGGTGGGCGCTGAAGCTTTCTTT.

The chain employs TRBV28 and TRBJ1-4; no clear D gene. Trimming removed 1 base from V and 5 bases from J, with 8 bases in between. CDR3 length equals 14 residues. Germline CDR1 is MDHEN and CDR2 is SYDVKM. CDR3: CASSLSSPNEKLFF. The CDR3 DNA sequence: TGTGCCAGCAGTTTATCCTCCCCGAATGAAAAACTGTTTTTT.

The DNA of the CDR3 is TGTGCCAGCTCACGGGGGTTTGCAGATACGCAGTATTTT. Encoded protein: CASSRGFADTQYF. The genes are TRBV18 and TRBJ2-3; D assignment may be TRBD1 or TRBD2 (5 bases each). The V gene lost 4 bases and the J gene lost 4 bases, with 9 bases spanning the gap. Germline loops: CDR1 KGHSH, CDR2 LQKENI. This CDR3 is built from 13 residues.

The J gene is TRBJ2-3, the V gene TRBV4-1; D is perhaps TRBD1 (5 bases). Trimming shortened V by 1 base and J by 0 bases, and 17 bases separated the two germline ends. CDR1 MGHRA and CDR2 YSYEKL come from the germline V gene. This CDR3 is 18 amino acids long. The CDR3 DNA reads TGCGCCAGCAGCCAAGCTATAAACAGGCGAACTAGCACAGATACGCAGTATTTT. Translated, it gives CASSQAINRRTSTDTQYF.

The chain links TRBV15 to TRBJ2-2, with D perhaps TRBD2 (6 bases). The V gene's germline CDR1 is LNHNV and CDR2 YYDKDF (reference sequence). There are 12 residues in the CDR3. V lost 6 bases and J lost 7, with 9 bases in between. The chain's CDR3 is CATRGGVGELFF. DNA of the CDR3: TGTGCCACCAGGGGAGGAGTCGGGGAGCTGTTTTTT. Full variable domain (missing parts from reference TRBV15 and TRBJ2-2): DAMVIQNPRYQVTQFGKPVTLSCSQTLNHNVMYWYQQKSSQAPKLLFHYYDKDFNNEADTPDNFQSRRPNTSFCFLDIRSPGLGDTAMYLCATRGGVGELFFGEGSRLTVL.

V gene TRBV6-1 combines with J gene TRBJ1-4; D is uncertain. V lost 8 bases and J lost 6, with 16 bases in between. Germline CDR1 reads MNHNS; CDR2 reads SASEGT. CDR3 size: 14 residues. CDR3 amino acids: CASGENPRYEKLFF. The CDR3 bases are TGTGCCAGCGGCGAGAACCCGAGGTATGAAAAACTGTTTTTT.

This chain uses TRBV15 with TRBJ2-7; D could derive from TRBD1 or TRBD2 (5 bases each). The germline V gene has CDR1 LNHNV and CDR2 YYDKDF (reference sequence). This CDR3 contains 14 residues. Trimming left V 0 bases short and J 2 bases short, with 8 bases between. Written as DNA, the CDR3 is TGTGCCACCAGCAGAGAGGGACGCGCCTACGAGCAGTACTTC. It codes for CATSREGRAYEQYF.

This chain connects TRBV10-3 to TRBJ2-1, with TRBD2 matching 13 bases. The CDR3 is 16 residues long. V was pared by 6 bases and J by 4 bases, with 6 bases of the junction left unmatched. Germline V gene data show CDR1 as ENHRY and CDR2 as SYGVKD. Here the CDR3 reads CAIRRTSGGFYNEQFF. CDR3 nucleotide sequence: TGTGCCATCAGAAGGACTAGCGGGGGATTTTACAATGAGCAGTTCTTC.

The J gene is TRBJ1-5, the V gene TRBV7-9; D perhaps matches TRBD1 (5 bases). Germline V CDR1 and CDR2: SEHNR, FQNEAQ (reference sequence). The CDR3 is 15 residues long. Trimming left V 1 base short and J 4 bases short, with 11 bases between. This chain's CDR3 is CASSLERQPNQPQHF. The CDR3 DNA reads TGTGCCAGCAGCTTAGAGAGACAGCCGAATCAGCCCCAGCATTTT.

The gene calls are TRBV7-9 and TRBJ2-1; 11 bases match TRBD2. This CDR3 has 13 residues. Germline-derived CDR1 and CDR2 are SEHNR and FQNEAQ (reference sequence). Trimming removed 8 bases from V and 8 bases from J; junction bases left unmatched: 5. CDR3 sequence: CASQTSGSYEQFF. The CDR3 DNA follows: TGTGCCAGCCAAACTAGCGGGAGCTATGAGCAGTTCTTC. Combining the CDR3 with reference TRBV7-9 and TRBJ2-1 gives the whole variable domain DTGVSQNPRHKITKRGQNVTFRCDPISEHNRLYWYRQTLGQGPEFLTYFQNEAQLEKSRLLSDRFSAERPKGSFSTLEIQRTEQGDSAMYLCASQTSGSYEQFFGPGTRLTVL.

This clone appeared once. The V and J genes are TRBV9 and TRBJ2-7; D possibly matches TRBD1 or TRBD2 (5 bases each). The CDR3 loop spans 14 amino acids. The V gene's germline CDR1 is SGDLS and CDR2 YYNGEE. The V gene lost 3 bases and the J gene lost 0 bases, with 10 bases spanning the gap. In nucleotides, the CDR3 is TGTGCCAGCAGCGCACGGGACGGCTCCTACGAGCAGTACTTC. Protein: CASSARDGSYEQYF.

The chain employs TRBV7-2 and TRBJ1-2; no firm D call. Deletions cut 5 bases from V and 5 bases from J, with 15 bases between. The CDR3 has 14 residues. Germline lookup yields CDR1 SGHTA and CDR2 FQGNSA. The chain's CDR3 is CASSPYSPDYGYTF. The DNA for the CDR3 is TGTGCCAGCAGCCCCTATTCGCCCGATTATGGCTACACCTTC.

The chain couples TRBV27 to TRBJ2-7, with TRBD1 matching 11 bases. Germline CDR1 is MNHEY and CDR2 is SMNVEV (reference sequence). With V trimmed by 2 bases and J by 0 bases, 3 bases remained unmatched. The CDR3 loop spans 16 amino acids. CDR3: CASSLIGTGGSYEQYF. The CDR3 DNA reads TGTGCCAGCAGTTTAATCGGGACAGGGGGCTCCTACGAGCAGTACTTC.

CDR3 sequence: CASSQIGVGTEAFF. The CDR3 DNA sequence: TGCGCCAGCAGCCAAATCGGGGTAGGGACTGAAGCTTTCTTT. The chain couples TRBV4-1 to TRBJ1-1; D is ambiguous. The CDR3 runs to 14 residues. V was pared by 2 bases and J by 5 bases, with 12 bases between. Per germline, CDR1 MGHRA and CDR2 YSYEKL.

As concerns this clone: Other DNA sequences in the same sample also yield this CDR3. The DNA of the CDR3 is TGTGCCAGCAGCTTAGGAAGCGAGCAGTACTTC. As protein: CASSLGSEQYF. V usage is TRBV11-2 and J usage is TRBJ2-7, with D hard to call. CDR1 SGHAT and CDR2 FQNNGV come from the germline V gene. The CDR3 is 11 amino acids. The V end lost 1 base, the J end lost 6 bases, and 4 bases lay between the germline ends.

V is TRBV6-5 and J is TRBJ2-1; the D is unclear. Germline CDR1 and CDR2: MNHEY and SVGAGI. The CDR3 spans 11 residues. Trimming shortened V by 6 bases and J by 10 bases, and 10 bases separated the two germline ends. The CDR3 sequence: CASRGSGEQFF. As DNA, the CDR3 is TGTGCCAGCAGGGGATCCGGGGAGCAGTTCTTC.

This sequence joins TRBV27 and TRBJ2-3, with D possibly matching TRBD2 (6 bases). This CDR3 spans 15 amino acids. Looked up from germline, CDR1 is MNHEY and CDR2 is SMNVEV (reference sequence). With 4 bases removed from V and 5 bases from J, the gap between germline ends came to 16 bases. The CDR3 reads CASSSLGLARDTQYF. The CDR3 DNA reads as TGTGCCAGCAGTTCCCTGGGACTGGCCCGAGATACGCAGTATTTT.

The chain recombines TRBV10-3 with TRBJ1-2; no clear D gene. The CDR3 has 12 amino acids. CDR1 and CDR2 from the germline V gene are ENHRY and SYGVKD. The V gene lost 2 bases and the J gene lost 9 bases, with 10 bases spanning the gap. CDR3 residues: CAISEDVGSYTF. The CDR3 coding sequence is TGTGCCATCAGTGAGGACGTAGGGAGCTACACCTTC.

As for this clone: This CDR3 is also generated by other DNA sequences in the sample. The CDR3 region has the DNA TGCGCCAGCAGCTTGGGGGGTTCCTACAATGAGCAGTTCTTC. Translating it yields CASSLGGSYNEQFF. This sequence joins TRBV5-1 and TRBJ2-1, with D uncertain. This CDR3 comprises 14 residues. Germline assignment: CDR1 SGHRS and CDR2 YFSETQ. The ends were cut back, 0 bases at V and 1 base at J, with 5 bases in the middle.

The chain couples TRBV4-1 to TRBJ2-7; D gene uncertain. CDR1 and CDR2 (germline): MGHRA, YSYEKL. The V and J ends lost 1 base and 7 bases respectively, with 11 bases between them. This CDR3 has 13 amino acids. CDR3 bases: TGCGCCAGCAGCCAAGCAGACACGATGGAGCAGTACTTC. This translates into CASSQADTMEQYF.